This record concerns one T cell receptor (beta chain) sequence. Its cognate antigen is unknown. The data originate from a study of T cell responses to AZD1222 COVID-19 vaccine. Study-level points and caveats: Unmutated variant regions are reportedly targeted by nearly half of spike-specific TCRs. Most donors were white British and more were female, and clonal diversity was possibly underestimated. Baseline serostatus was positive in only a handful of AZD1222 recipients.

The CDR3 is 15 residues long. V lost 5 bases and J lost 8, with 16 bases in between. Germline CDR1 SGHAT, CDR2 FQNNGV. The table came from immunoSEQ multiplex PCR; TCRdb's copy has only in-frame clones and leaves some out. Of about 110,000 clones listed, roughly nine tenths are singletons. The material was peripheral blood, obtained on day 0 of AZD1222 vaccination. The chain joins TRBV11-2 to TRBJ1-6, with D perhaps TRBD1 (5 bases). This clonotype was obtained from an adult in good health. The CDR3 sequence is CASSQDWGGDSPLHF. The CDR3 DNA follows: TGTGCCAGCAGCCAGGACTGGGGGGGTGATTCACCCCTCCACTTT. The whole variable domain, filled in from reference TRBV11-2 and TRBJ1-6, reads EAGVAQSPRYKIIEKRQSVAFWCNPISGHATLYWYQQILGQGPKLLIQFQNNGVVDDSQLPKDRFSAERLKGVDSTLKIQPAKLEDSAVYLCASSQDWGGDSPLHFGNGTRLTVT.